This T cell receptor beta chain was captured in a study of blood T cell repertoires in COVID-19 (TCRdb year 2020). Study-wide context: Samples from collaborators originated in the United States, Italy and Spain and spanned both the acute and convalescent phases of COVID-19. The sample metadata nearly always contained a de-identified subject ID, COVID-19 status, age in years and sex. The samples were drawn from two sources: the first 160 participants of the ongoing ImmuneRACE study, and 1,200 or so subjects contributed by 6 global collaborators. The prospective study material was composed of cDNA or gDNA derived from T cells, B-cell-depleted T cells, or PBMCs. The repertoires were released in a freely available public database intended as a resource for research on the immune response to SARS-CoV-2. Where available, HLA class I and class II types were obtained from metadata supplied by the sample provider rather than from assay-based typing. Deeply sampled blood TCRbeta repertoires from subjects exposed to, actively infected with, or recovered from COVID-19 were included in the dataset. The full study reports these points: The quantity of clinical and demographic metadata differed by source and by participant and was supplied without curation.

Regarding this clone: Its antigen remains unidentified. No qualities accompany the bases; no much larger clone lies one base away. The same CDR3 also results from other DNA sequences found in this sample.

TCRbeta CDR3 regions were amplified from genomic DNA using the immunoSEQ Assay, a bias-controlled multiplex PCR. As for the authors' bioinformatics: The number of nucleated cells in each sample was estimated from the amplification of reference gene primers within the assay. To quantify the absolute abundance of each unique TCRbeta CDR3 rearrangement, sequence reads were collapsed and filtered. For each sample, productive Simpson clonality was calculated as the square root of Simpson's diversity index across productive rearrangements. TCRdb obtained this table from immuneACCESS and retained in-frame rearrangements with V and J assigned. These tables miss some clones; where compared with another copy, unresolved V genes account for less than half of the shortfall, and the remainder is unexplained. That table gives V, J and clone size, and the DNA gave D and trimming. This sample lists under 450,000 clones; approximately 90% were detected once. The top ten hold under 2% of the sample.

One collaborating source in Seattle enrolled patients during active infection and followed them longitudinally through the course of disease. Collaborating institutions collected whole blood in K2EDTA tubes following their own protocols. For TCRbeta analysis, collaborators shipped samples in one of three forms: frozen whole blood, isolated PBMCs, or DNA extracted from either of those sample types. Germline trimming: 3 bases from V, 5 bases from J; junction bases outside gene matches: 0. The CDR3 contains 13 residues, cysteine and phenylalanine counted. Just CDR3 DNA is preserved here, 39 bases in frame from base 1.

This chain is built from TRBV12-3 or TRBV12-4 and TRBJ1-2; TRBD1 lines up with 10 middle nucleotides. Material: peripheral blood. The receptor was derived from a woman aged 40-49 years with COVID-19, enrolled during active disease. The nucleotide sequence reads as follows: TGTGCCAGCAGTTTGGGACAGGGGTATGGCTACACCTTC. The resulting protein is CASSLGQGYGYTF.